Included here is one T cell receptor (beta chain) sequence, with context. Its antigen is not known. The CDR3 has 15 residues. Germline CDR1 is SNHLY and CDR2 is FYNNEI. The trim removed 6 bases at V and 4 bases at J, leaving 7 bases unmatched. These data originate in a study of T cell responses to AZD1222 COVID-19 vaccine. Points from the study as a whole: Just a handful of AZD1222 recipients tested seropositive at baseline. There were mostly white British donors and more females than males, and clonal diversity was possibly underestimated. Increases in Spike-specific TCR breadth and depth were seen after two AZD1222 doses. Within unmutated variant regions lay the reported targets of nearly half of spike-specific TCRs.

Repertoires were generated with immunoSEQ multiplex PCR, while TCRdb's copy carries only in-frame clones and drops some. This sample has about 100,000 clones, with 80% to 95% found just once. This chain links TRBV2 with TRBJ1-5, with 9 positions matching TRBD1. Here the sequenced sample was peripheral blood, taken on day 0 of AZD1222 vaccination. The receptor's source is an adult in good health. The DNA for the CDR3 is TGTGCCAGCAGAGCTACCGGGACAGGGAATCAGCCCCAGCATTTT. Its protein product is CASRATGTGNQPQHF.